This is a list of T cell receptor beta chains from one sample in a study of tumor-infiltrating lymphocytes in primary liver carcinoma. TCRdb passed the multiplex PCR reads through MiXCR, listing each CDR3 protein once. The sample carries roughly 330,000 distinct CDR3 sequences, 65% recorded once. Material for sequencing was peripheral blood. Every receptor here comes from a man aged 35 to 55 with primary liver carcinoma and hepatitis B virus infection. The CDR3 runs from the conserved cysteine through the conserved F or W. Fields, in order: CDR3 protein, V gene, J gene, D gene. The D gene is left open where the match is weak.

CDR3: CASSHGARLFF
V: TRBV6-6
J: TRBJ1-4
D: NA

CDR3: CASSPSGTAYSNQPQHF
V: TRBV12-3/TRBV12-4
J: TRBJ1-5
D: NA

CDR3: CASSMNRDRASDTQYF
V: TRBV19
J: TRBJ2-3
D: TRBD1

CDR3: CPSSYPTGSSTEAFF
V: TRBV11-2
J: TRBJ1-1
D: TRBD1

CDR3: CASSLATGSGDYNEQFF
V: TRBV11-2
J: TRBJ2-1
D: NA

CDR3: CASSWAEFVQYF
V: TRBV5-4
J: TRBJ2-7
D: NA

CDR3: CAISEPGGTGVLAEAFF
V: TRBV10-3
J: TRBJ1-1
D: TRBD1

CDR3: CANSLRQGAYEQYF
V: TRBV11-1
J: TRBJ2-7
D: TRBD1

CDR3: CASSQVLQGSNQPQHF
V: TRBV4-1
J: TRBJ1-5
D: TRBD1

CDR3: CSEGGGGGPSYELYF
V: TRBV29-1
J: TRBJ2-7
D: TRBD2

CDR3: CASSQGIAGYNEKFF
V: TRBV11-2
J: TRBJ2-1
D: TRBD2

CDR3: CASSHGGQGYPYEQYF
V: TRBV4-3
J: TRBJ2-7
D: TRBD1

CDR3: CASSYPPSGNNGQFF
V: TRBV6-2/TRBV6-3
J: TRBJ2-1
D: TRBD2

CDR3: CANSYVGSWDTQYF
V: TRBV6-5
J: TRBJ2-3
D: NA

CDR3: CASSSWANTEAFF
V: TRBV21-1
J: TRBJ1-1
D: NA

CDR3: CASSYRGGGADQYEQYF
V: TRBV6-5
J: TRBJ2-7
D: TRBD2

CDR3: CASSPGTRPLANVLTF
V: TRBV28
J: TRBJ2-6
D: NA

CDR3: CASSNRGLEETQYF
V: TRBV28
J: TRBJ2-5
D: TRBD1

CDR3: CASSLFRTNTEAFF
V: TRBV12-3/TRBV12-4
J: TRBJ1-1
D: NA

CDR3: CASSQTGVGSPRHF
V: TRBV6-5
J: TRBJ1-6
D: TRBD1

CDR3: CASSGLQGETQYF
V: TRBV6-5
J: TRBJ2-5
D: NA

CDR3: CASNLSASYNEQFF
V: TRBV11-2
J: TRBJ2-1
D: NA

CDR3: CSVGEGGLNYDYTF
V: TRBV29-1
J: TRBJ1-2
D: NA

CDR3: CAWSVRGSSYNEQFF
V: TRBV30
J: TRBJ2-1
D: NA

CDR3: CASSQTSGLAKNIRYF
V: TRBV11-2
J: TRBJ2-4
D: TRBD2

CDR3: CASSESGASGRTQYF
V: TRBV10-1
J: TRBJ2-5
D: TRBD2

CDR3: CASSLPQASYEQYF
V: TRBV28
J: TRBJ2-7
D: NA

CDR3: CASSYSTRRDLSSYNEQFF
V: TRBV6-2/TRBV6-3
J: TRBJ2-1
D: NA

CDR3: CASSFGGRGTDTQYF
V: TRBV5-4
J: TRBJ2-3
D: TRBD2

CDR3: CASEYTGHSTDTQCF
V: TRBV6-1
J: TRBJ2-3
D: NA

CDR3: CASSYYPAIAEQETQYF
V: TRBV6-2/TRBV6-3
J: TRBJ2-5
D: NA

CDR3: CASSLVSDMQYF
V: TRBV11-2
J: TRBJ2-3
D: NA

CDR3: CASSQVPAGSGSSSTDTQYF
V: TRBV4-2
J: TRBJ2-3
D: NA

CDR3: CASSLNLPAYEQYF
V: TRBV12-3/TRBV12-4
J: TRBJ2-7
D: NA

CDR3: CASSPEQLAGGGDMQYF
V: TRBV5-4
J: TRBJ2-3
D: TRBD2

CDR3: CASSPAGGWRVDGYTF
V: TRBV5-4
J: TRBJ1-2
D: NA

CDR3: CASTLGPGAGGGELFF
V: TRBV4-2
J: TRBJ2-2
D: NA

CDR3: CASSRGQGLDGYAF
V: TRBV28
J: TRBJ1-2
D: TRBD1

CDR3: CASSRVGSSYEQYF
V: TRBV4-1
J: TRBJ2-7
D: NA

CDR3: CASSLFTLTPTPGGDNEQFF
V: TRBV7-9
J: TRBJ2-1
D: TRBD2

CDR3: CASRVDSSNQPQHF
V: TRBV6-5
J: TRBJ1-5
D: NA

CDR3: CASSPPGWNGDTF
V: TRBV11-2
J: TRBJ1-2
D: NA

CDR3: CASGFTGEGQPSRRYF
V: TRBV13
J: TRBJ2-7
D: TRBD2

CDR3: CASGLTFPRDTQCF
V: TRBV11-2
J: TRBJ2-3
D: NA

CDR3: CASSLGSGRKTDTQYF
V: TRBV11-2
J: TRBJ2-3
D: TRBD2

CDR3: CASSLAGGSTDTQYF
V: TRBV12-3/TRBV12-4
J: TRBJ2-3
D: NA

CDR3: CASSSQTGTNEKLFF
V: TRBV28
J: TRBJ1-4
D: NA

CDR3: CASSRGSTSEAFF
V: TRBV11-1
J: TRBJ1-1
D: NA

CDR3: CGSSPTSGSYNEQFF
V: TRBV14
J: TRBJ2-1
D: TRBD2

CDR3: CPNSRGGSSQPQHF
V: TRBV11-2
J: TRBJ1-5
D: NA

CDR3: CASSLPGTGVPYEQYF
V: TRBV5-8
J: TRBJ2-7
D: TRBD1

CDR3: CASSLSLLSGETQYF
V: TRBV11-2
J: TRBJ2-5
D: NA

CDR3: CASSFPGHQPQHF
V: TRBV12-3/TRBV12-4
J: TRBJ1-5
D: NA

CDR3: CASIQGYTEAFF
V: TRBV6-1
J: TRBJ1-1
D: NA

CDR3: CASSARTGTPIEQFF
V: TRBV11-2
J: TRBJ2-1
D: TRBD1

CDR3: CASSPWTRDNYEQYF
V: TRBV11-3
J: TRBJ2-7
D: NA

CDR3: CASTTLGFEHFF
V: TRBV28
J: TRBJ2-1
D: NA

CDR3: CASYLTSGKSYEQYF
V: TRBV11-2
J: TRBJ2-7
D: TRBD2

CDR3: CASSLPGRGGEQYF
V: TRBV5-4
J: TRBJ2-7
D: NA